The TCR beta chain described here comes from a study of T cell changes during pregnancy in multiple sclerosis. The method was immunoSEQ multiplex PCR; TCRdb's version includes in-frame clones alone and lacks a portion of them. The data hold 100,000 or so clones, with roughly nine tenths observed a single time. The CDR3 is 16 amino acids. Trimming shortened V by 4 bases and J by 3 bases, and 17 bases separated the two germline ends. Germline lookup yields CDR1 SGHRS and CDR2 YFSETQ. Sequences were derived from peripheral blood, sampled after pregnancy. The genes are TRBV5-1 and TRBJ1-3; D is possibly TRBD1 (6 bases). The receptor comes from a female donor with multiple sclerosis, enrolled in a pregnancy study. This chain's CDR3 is CASSPTPTGFGNTIYF. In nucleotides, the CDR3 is TGCGCCAGCAGCCCGACTCCTACAGGGTTTGGAAACACCATATATTTT. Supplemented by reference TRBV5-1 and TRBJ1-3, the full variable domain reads KAGVTQTPRYLIKTRGQQVTLSCSPISGHRSVSWYQQTPGQGLQFLFEYFSETQRNKGNFPGRFSGRQFSNSRSEMNVSTLELGDSALYLCASSPTPTGFGNTIYFGEGSWLTVV.